This TCR beta chain was captured in a study of cytomegalovirus exposure and HLA in healthy donors. The wider study: Unique TCR beta sequences numbering about 100 million came from 150 million to 200 million T cells in an earlier analysis. Findings of the study overall: Later analysis demonstrated an association between a missense DCLRE1C variant and TCR beta V- and J-gene trimming. A later analysis by the authors found several of the most significant clusters apparently linked to common viral pathogens.

Amplification used 60 Vbeta primers and 13 Jbeta primers. Sequenced by immunoSEQ multiplex PCR; TCRdb stores in-frame clones only, minus some. The data hold 130,000 to 150,000 clones, with roughly 70% observed a single time. Remarks on this clone: No antigen is known for it.

Unmatched junction bases numbered 5, after V lost 3 bases and J lost 4 bases. CDR3 length: 14 amino acids. CDR1 is SGHTA and CDR2 is FQGNSA in the germline V gene. Sequencing used PBMCs. V and J are TRBV7-2 and TRBJ1-1, with 7 positions matching TRBD1. The sequence was obtained from a man between 18 and 35 years old in good health and CMV-seropositive. The CDR3 loop reads CASSFGQGGTEAFF. The CDR3 bases are TGTGCCAGCAGCTTTGGTCAGGGGGGCACTGAAGCTTTCTTT.